One and the same sample provided the 26 T cell receptor beta chains below, sequenced in a study of blood T cell repertoires in COVID-19. Generated by immunoSEQ multiplex PCR, the TCRdb table keeps only in-frame clones and is missing some. The sample records roughly 310,000 clones, roughly 90% being singletons. The sequenced sample consisted of peripheral blood. The origin of the receptors is a woman aged 50 to 60 with active or convalescent COVID-19.

The rearrangement joins TRBV11-2 to TRBJ2-5; TRBD2 might be the D (6 bases). CDR3 size: 16 residues. Trimming stripped 0 bases from V and 7 bases from J, with 18 bases between. Looked up from germline, CDR1 is SGHAT and CDR2 is FQNNGV. DNA for the CDR3: TGTGCCAGCAGCTTAGAGATCGGGACTCCTAAGGGGACCCAGTACTTC. Translating it yields CASSLEIGTPKGTQYF. The whole variable domain, filled in from reference TRBV11-2 and TRBJ2-5, reads EAGVAQSPRYKIIEKRQSVAFWCNPISGHATLYWYQQILGQGPKLLIQFQNNGVVDDSQLPKDRFSAERLKGVDSTLKIQPAKLEDSAVYLCASSLEIGTPKGTQYFGPGTRLLVL.

V gene TRBV27 combines with J gene TRBJ2-7; 11 nucleotides match TRBD2. The CDR3 has 15 residues. In germline, CDR1 is MNHEY, CDR2 SMNVEV (reference sequence). The trim removed 3 bases at V and 2 bases at J, leaving 3 bases unmatched. CDR3 in amino acids: CASSFIAGGPYEQYF. The DNA of the CDR3 is TGTGCCAGCAGTTTCATAGCGGGAGGGCCCTACGAGCAGTACTTC.

The table lists this clone with a count of one. In DNA, the CDR3 is TGTGCCAGCAGCTTGAGGGGGCGAGACACCATATATTTT. This sequence encodes CASSLRGRDTIYF. V and J are TRBV11-3 and TRBJ1-3; 7 bases line up with TRBD1. Germline V gene sequence: CDR1 SGHNT, CDR2 YENEEA. V shed 3 bases and J 8 bases; nucleotides not matched to a gene: 4. This CDR3 region has 13 residues.

V and J are TRBV7-2 and TRBJ2-1; TRBD2 agrees at 13 bases. Losses at the gene ends were 1 base for V and 8 bases for J; bases not matched to a gene: 5. This CDR3 is built from 16 residues. CDR1 is SGHTA, CDR2 FQGNSA, per germline. The CDR3 coding sequence is TGTGCCAGCAGCTTAGGAGGACTAGCGGGAGTAGATGAGCAGTTCTTC. This encodes CASSLGGLAGVDEQFF.

This chain connects TRBV28 to TRBJ1-2; possible D gene TRBD1, 5 bases. The germline gives CDR1 MDHEN, CDR2 SYDVKM. V was pared by 7 bases and J by 3 bases, with 12 bases between. The CDR3 has 13 amino acids. CDR3 in DNA: TGTGCCAGCATCCCCCCAGGGCACTATGGCTACACCTTC. Residues: CASIPPGHYGYTF.

The chain recombines TRBV9 with TRBJ2-1; the match to TRBD1 covers 7 bases. The CDR3 is made up of 16 amino acids. CDR1 SGDLS and CDR2 YYNGEE come from the germline V gene. V was clipped by 4 bases and J by 4 bases; unmatched bases: 11. This CDR3 is CASSPRQGLKYNEQFF. The CDR3 DNA follows: TGTGCCAGCAGCCCGCGACAGGGCCTGAAGTACAATGAGCAGTTCTTC.

V is TRBV4-2 and J is TRBJ1-5, with 12 nucleotides matching TRBD1. The germline V gene has CDR1 LGHNA and CDR2 YNFKEQ. CDR3 length: 16 residues. The J segment lost 6 bases and the V segment lost 3 bases, leaving 6 bases of the junction unmatched. The CDR3 loop reads CASSQGGQGALQPQHF. In DNA, the CDR3 is TGTGCCAGCAGCCAGGGGGGACAGGGGGCTCTTCAGCCCCAGCATTTT.

This clone was recorded a few times. The chain combines TRBV30 with TRBJ2-2; perhaps TRBD1 as D (6 bases). CDR3 length: 14 amino acids. The germline CDR1 and CDR2 sequences are GTSNPN and SVGIG (reference sequence). V was pared by 3 bases and J by 0 bases, with 8 bases between. CDR3 in amino acids: CAWRDSANTGELFF. The CDR3 nucleotides are TGTGCCTGGAGGGACAGCGCGAACACCGGGGAGCTGTTTTTT.

This sequence joins TRBV7-2 and TRBJ2-5; 11 bases line up with TRBD2. The CDR3 is 14 amino acids. Germline V lookup: CDR1 SGHTA, CDR2 FQGNSA. Trimming at V came to 0 bases and at J to 13 bases, leaving 7 bases not matched to a gene. The CDR3 region has the DNA TGTGCCAGCAGCTTAGCTAGCGGGGGGGCCCCCGGGTACTTC. This encodes CASSLASGGAPGYF.

The rearrangement links TRBV5-1 to TRBJ2-3; no definite D call. V lost 4 bases, J lost 0 bases, and 3 bases lay in between. The CDR3 covers 12 residues. Germline CDR1 is SGHRS and CDR2 is YFSETQ. The DNA for the CDR3 is TGCGCCAGCAGCCCTAGCACAGATACGCAGTATTTT. Its translation is CASSPSTDTQYF. Variable domain in full (rest from reference TRBV5-1 and TRBJ2-3): KAGVTQTPRYLIKTRGQQVTLSCSPISGHRSVSWYQQTPGQGLQFLFEYFSETQRNKGNFPGRFSGRQFSNSRSEMNVSTLELGDSALYLCASSPSTDTQYFGPGTRLTVL.

The chain uses TRBV28 and TRBJ1-5; D not certain. V was clipped by 11 bases and J by 0 bases, with 8 bases between them. This CDR3 region has 12 residues. CDR1 is MDHEN and CDR2 is SYDVKM in the germline V gene. CDR3 bases: TGTGCCTCACGGTTTAGCAATCAGCCCCAGCATTTT. This gives the protein CASRFSNQPQHF.

V usage is TRBV7-9 and J usage is TRBJ2-1; D not resolved. The CDR3 totals 12 residues. Deletions cut 1 base from V and 10 bases from J, with 8 bases between. CDR1 is SEHNR and CDR2 is FQNEAQ in the germline V gene (reference sequence). The CDR3 nucleotides read TGTGCCAGCAGCTTAGGGCCCGGGGAGCAGTTCTTC. This codes for CASSLGPGEQFF.

The rearrangement joins TRBV19 to TRBJ2-3, with 8 nucleotides matching TRBD1. V lost 7 bases and J lost 3; bases outside the gene matches: 12. The CDR3 spans 16 residues. Germline CDR1 reads LNHDA; CDR2 reads SQIVND (reference sequence). This CDR3 reads CASTPQGATGTDTQYF. Written as DNA, the CDR3 is TGTGCCAGTACCCCGCAGGGGGCAACAGGGACAGATACGCAGTATTTT.

CDR3 nucleotide sequence: TGCAGCGTTGCGGGCCGTAGCGGGACGGGCACAGATACGCAGTATTTT. It is translated as CSVAGRSGTGTDTQYF. The chain carries TRBV29-1 and TRBJ2-3; 8 nucleotides line up with TRBD2. Germline CDR1 SQVTM, CDR2 ANQGSEA. The CDR3 loop spans 16 amino acids. The ends lost 4 bases at V and 1 base at J; junction bases unmatched: 10.

The chain links TRBV30 to TRBJ1-1, with 9 positions matching TRBD1. This CDR3 region has 16 residues. Losses at the gene ends were 2 bases for V and 7 bases for J; bases not matched to a gene: 14. Germline V gene lookup returns CDR1 GTSNPN and CDR2 SVGIG (reference sequence). CDR3 sequence reads: CAWSFGTGRGVGEAFF. DNA of the CDR3: TGTGCCTGGAGTTTCGGGACAGGGCGTGGGGTTGGTGAAGCTTTCTTT.

The chain links TRBV5-1 to TRBJ1-2; D gene unclear. Germline values: CDR1 SGHRS, CDR2 YFSETQ. Trimming left V 1 base short and J 1 base short, with 8 bases between. This CDR3 spans 14 amino acids. CDR3 protein: CASSLTAVNYGYTF. CDR3 coding DNA: TGCGCCAGCAGCTTGACAGCGGTTAACTATGGCTACACCTTC. The full variable domain, in which reference TRBV5-1 and TRBJ1-2 provide the parts outside the CDR3, is KAGVTQTPRYLIKTRGQQVTLSCSPISGHRSVSWYQQTPGQGLQFLFEYFSETQRNKGNFPGRFSGRQFSNSRSEMNVSTLELGDSALYLCASSLTAVNYGYTFGSGTRLTVV.

This clone was found a few times. This chain connects TRBV7-2 to TRBJ2-5, with 7 bases identical to TRBD1. The CDR3 covers 14 residues. CDR1 and CDR2 from the germline V gene are SGHTA and FQGNSA. V shed 5 bases, J shed 1 base, and the junction held 4 bases outside the gene matches. The CDR3 region has the DNA TGTGCCAGCAGCGGGACAGCTATCCAAGAGACCCAGTACTTC. It translates to CASSGTAIQETQYF.

V usage is TRBV7-9 and J usage is TRBJ1-1; 8 nucleotides align to TRBD1. CDR1 and CDR2 (germline): SEHNR, FQNEAQ (reference sequence). The V segment lost 5 bases and the J segment 11 bases; nucleotides outside the gene matches: 10. The CDR3 extends over 13 amino acids. The CDR3 bases are TGTGCCAGCAGCCCGCGGGACAGGTGGGCGGCTTTCTTT. Translating it yields CASSPRDRWAAFF.

The sample holds one count of this clone. The J gene is TRBJ2-7, the V gene TRBV5-1, with TRBD1 matching 8 bases. Germline trimming cut 0 bases from V and 0 bases from J; bases unmatched to any gene: 8. The germline gives CDR1 SGHRS, CDR2 YFSETQ. The CDR3 has 17 residues. CDR3 amino acids: CASSLEQGVLFSYEQYF. CDR3 DNA sequence: TGCGCCAGCAGCTTGGAACAGGGGGTACTTTTCTCCTACGAGCAGTACTTC.

The chain carries TRBV9 and TRBJ2-3; D uncertain. Germline V lookup: CDR1 SGDLS, CDR2 YYNGEE. CDR3 size: 14 residues. V shed 0 bases and J shed 3 bases, with 8 bases lying between them. CDR3 sequence (DNA): TGTGCCAGCAGCGTAGTGGCTTTAACAGATACGCAGTATTTT. It is translated as CASSVVALTDTQYF.

The chain couples TRBV7-2 to TRBJ2-1, with 8 positions matching TRBD2. Trimming removed 1 base from V and 7 bases from J; junction bases left unmatched: 6. Germline CDR1 reads SGHTA; CDR2 reads FQGNSA. The CDR3 is 15 amino acids. The CDR3 sequence: CASSLGAGESNEQFF. The CDR3 nucleotides are TGTGCCAGCAGCTTAGGAGCGGGAGAGTCGAATGAGCAGTTCTTC.

The J gene is TRBJ2-7, the V gene TRBV3-1 (or the pseudogene TRBV3-2); maybe TRBD2 (6 bases). Trimming stripped 1 base from V and 0 bases from J, with 16 bases between. The length of the CDR3 is 17 residues. Germline loops: CDR1 LGHDT, CDR2 YNNKEL (reference sequence). CDR3 DNA sequence: TGTGCCAGCAGCCAAGCTTTGGAGGGGCCGAGCTCCTACGAGCAGTACTTC. This gives the protein CASSQALEGPSSYEQYF.

The chain combines TRBV2 with TRBJ1-1; D gene ambiguous. Trimming cost V 9 bases and J 6 bases, with 14 bases left between them. The CDR3 loop spans 12 amino acids. Per the germline V gene, CDR1 is SNHLY and CDR2 is FYNNEI. CDR3 nucleotide sequence: TGTGCCAGTAACCTTCACGGGGCTGAAGCTTTCTTT. Protein sequence: CASNLHGAEAFF.

The chain's CDR3 is CASSPQGLTNEKLFF. The CDR3 nucleotides read TGTGCCAGTAGTCCTCAGGGGCTAACTAATGAAAAACTGTTTTTT. V usage is TRBV19 and J usage is TRBJ1-4; maybe TRBD1 (6 bases). Germline CDR1 and CDR2: LNHDA and SQIVND (reference sequence). The CDR3 spans 15 residues. Between the trimmed V and J ends, which lost 5 bases and 1 base, there was a span of 11 bases.

V usage is TRBV30 and J usage is TRBJ1-1; 7 nucleotides align to TRBD1. The CDR3 is 15 amino acids. In germline, CDR1 is GTSNPN, CDR2 SVGIG (reference sequence). The V segment lost 0 bases and the J segment 1 base; nucleotides outside the gene matches: 5. In DNA form, the CDR3 reads TGTGCCTGGAGTGTACAGGGGCGGCCGAACACTGAAGCTTTCTTT. This gives the protein CAWSVQGRPNTEAFF.

The rearrangement uses TRBV28 and TRBJ2-1, with 9 bases that match TRBD1. The V segment lost 7 bases and the J segment 8 bases; nucleotides outside the gene matches: 9. The CDR3 has 14 amino acids. Germline CDR1 MDHEN, CDR2 SYDVKM. The CDR3 loop reads CASIGRDRVDEQFF. The CDR3 nucleotides are TGTGCCAGCATCGGCCGGGACAGGGTTGATGAGCAGTTCTTC.